This note documents a single T cell receptor (beta chain) sequence. Clones were read by immunoSEQ multiplex PCR, and TCRdb kept only the in-frame ones, dropping some. The sample contains approximately 150,000 clones, around 90% of which appear only once. The data belong to a study of control samples from healthy donors and cancer patients. V was clipped by 5 bases and J by 8 bases; unmatched bases: 11. Germline V lookup: CDR1 SEHNR, CDR2 FQNEAQ (reference sequence). The CDR3 is made up of 15 amino acids. The clonotype originates from a young man in good health. The sample was blood. The J gene is TRBJ2-4, the V gene TRBV7-9; 8 bases fit TRBD1. CDR3 loop: CASSKGQGLRDIQYF. The CDR3 coding sequence is TGTGCCAGCAGCAAAGGACAGGGCCTGAGGGACATTCAGTACTTC.